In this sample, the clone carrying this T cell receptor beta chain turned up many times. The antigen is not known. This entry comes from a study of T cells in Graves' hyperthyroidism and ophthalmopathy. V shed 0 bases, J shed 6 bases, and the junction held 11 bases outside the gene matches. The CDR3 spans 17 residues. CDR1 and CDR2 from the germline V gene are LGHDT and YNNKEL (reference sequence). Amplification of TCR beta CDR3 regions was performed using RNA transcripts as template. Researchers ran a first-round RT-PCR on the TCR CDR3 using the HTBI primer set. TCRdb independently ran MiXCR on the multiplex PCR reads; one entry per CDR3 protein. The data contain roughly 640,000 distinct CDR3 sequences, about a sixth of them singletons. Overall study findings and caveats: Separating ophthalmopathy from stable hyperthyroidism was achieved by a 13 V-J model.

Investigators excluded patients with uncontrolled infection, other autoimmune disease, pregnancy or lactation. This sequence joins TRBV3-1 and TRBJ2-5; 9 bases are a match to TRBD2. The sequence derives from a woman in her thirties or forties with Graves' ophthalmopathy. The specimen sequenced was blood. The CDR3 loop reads CASSQDLISGSGKTQYF. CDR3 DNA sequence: TGTGCCAGCAGCCAAGATCTGATTAGCGGGAGCGGAAAGACCCAGTACTTC.